This passage covers 11 T cell receptor beta chains from one sample sequenced in a study of blood T cell repertoires in COVID-19. Some clones are missing from TCRdb's copy, which holds only in-frame ones; the method was immunoSEQ multiplex PCR. The table has 180,000 or so clones, 70% to 90% seen once. The source material was peripheral blood. Every receptor here comes from a man aged 18-30 years with acute or convalescent COVID-19.

V is TRBV18 and J is TRBJ1-5; perhaps TRBD1 as D (6 bases). The CDR3 is 15 amino acids. Germline V CDR1 and CDR2: KGHSH, LQKENI. The ends were cut back, 5 bases at V and 6 bases at J, with 17 bases in the middle. In nucleotides, the CDR3 is TGTGCCAGCTCAAATCAGGGGCTGACGGGTCAGCCCCAGCATTTT. This encodes CASSNQGLTGQPQHF.

The rearrangement links TRBV5-1 to TRBJ1-6; tentatively, D is TRBD1 (5 bases). The CDR3 is made up of 13 amino acids. Looked up from germline, CDR1 is SGHRS and CDR2 is YFSETQ. Trimming removed 3 bases at V and 8 bases at J, with 9 bases between. CDR3 sequence reads: CASSSTDDSPLHF. DNA for the CDR3: TGCGCCAGCAGCTCGACAGACGATTCACCCCTCCACTTT.

The V call is TRBV30, the J call TRBJ2-5; possibly TRBD2 for D (6 bases). The V end was cut by 1 base, the J end by 6 bases, with 12 bases between. CDR1 GTSNPN and CDR2 SVGIG come from the germline V gene (reference sequence). The CDR3 has 13 amino acids. The chain's CDR3 is CAWSGMEGKTQYF. CDR3 DNA: TGTGCCTGGAGTGGCATGGAGGGAAAGACCCAGTACTTC. Looking up the rest from reference TRBV30 and TRBJ2-5 gives the full variable domain: SQTIHQWPATLVQPVGSPLSLECTVEGTSNPNLYWYRQAAGRGLQLLFYSVGIGQISSEVPQNLSASRPQDRQFILSSKKLLLSDSGFYLCAWSGMEGKTQYFGPGTRLLVL.

The CDR3 coding sequence is TGTGCCAGCAGCGGCCGGGACAGGGGTTCAACTAATGAAAAACTGTTTTTT. It translates to CASSGRDRGSTNEKLFF. The chain employs TRBV7-8 and TRBJ1-4, with 10 bases fitting TRBD1. The germline V gene encodes CDR1 SGHVS and CDR2 FQNEAQ. V lost 5 bases and J lost 0; bases outside the gene matches: 6. This CDR3 is 17 amino acids long. Filled out from reference TRBV7-8 and TRBJ1-4, the complete variable domain reads GAGVSQSPRYKVAKRGQDVALRCDPISGHVSLFWYQQALGQGPEFLTYFQNEAQLDKSGLPSDRFFAERPEGSVSTLKIQRTQQEDSAVYLCASSGRDRGSTNEKLFFGSGTQLSVL.

This sequence joins TRBV25-1 and TRBJ2-2; D may be TRBD1 (6 bases). Trimming left V 6 bases short and J 5 bases short, with 16 bases between. The CDR3 sequence is 15 residues long. CDR1 is MGHDK and CDR2 is SYGVNS in the germline V gene. The CDR3 here is CASRLGQGGTGELFF. CDR3 DNA: TGTGCCAGCAGATTGGGGCAAGGGGGAACCGGGGAGCTGTTTTTT.

The chain employs TRBV27 and TRBJ2-7; 7 nucleotides line up with TRBD1. Germline CDR1 reads MNHEY; CDR2 reads SMNVEV (reference sequence). V lost 5 bases to trimming and J lost 2 bases; unmatched junction nucleotides: 6. The CDR3 totals 14 residues. The chain's CDR3 is CASSPMQGAYEQYV. CDR3 nucleotides: TGTGCCAGCAGTCCTATGCAGGGGGCCTACGAGCAGTACGTC.

V usage is TRBV30 and J usage is TRBJ2-5; 7 nucleotides match TRBD2. The CDR3 loop spans 13 amino acids. Germline CDR1 GTSNPN, CDR2 SVGIG (reference sequence). V dropped 4 bases and J dropped 1; count of bases not matched to a gene: 3. Here the CDR3 reads CAWNRLAQETQYF. The CDR3 coding sequence is TGTGCCTGGAACCGACTAGCCCAAGAGACCCAGTACTTC.

This chain connects TRBV19 to TRBJ1-2; TRBD1 agrees at 10 bases. Trimming took 3 bases from V and 2 from J; bases not matched to a gene: 9. Looked up from germline, CDR1 is LNHDA and CDR2 is SQIVND (reference sequence). CDR3 size: 17 residues. The CDR3 DNA follows: TGTGCCAGTAGTATCCCTCGACAGGGGGCTTCGAACTATGGCTACACCTTC. Protein sequence: CASSIPRQGASNYGYTF.

This clone appeared a single time. The J gene is TRBJ2-7, the V gene TRBV19; tentative D call: TRBD1 (6 bases). Germline CDR1 is LNHDA and CDR2 is SQIVND (reference sequence). The CDR3 is 14 amino acids. V dropped 1 base and J dropped 3 bases, with 10 bases sitting between them. CDR3 sequence (DNA): TGTGCCAGTAGTATAGGCAGGGGAATCTACGAGCAGTACTTC. Residues: CASSIGRGIYEQYF.

The chain couples TRBV6-2 or TRBV6-3 to TRBJ2-4; 7 nucleotides line up with TRBD2. Germline V gives CDR1 MNHEY, CDR2 SVGEGT. With V trimmed by 2 bases and J by 0 bases, 10 bases remained unmatched. This CDR3 comprises 18 residues. The CDR3 nucleotides are TGTGCCAGCAGTTACGAGGAGCTAGCGGACGTAGCCAAAAACATTCAGTACTTC. Its translation: CASSYEELADVAKNIQYF.

This chain connects TRBV6-1 to TRBJ1-1; TRBD1 might be the D (5 bases). V was trimmed by 2 bases and J by 1 base, leaving 17 bases between them. The germline V gene encodes CDR1 MNHNS and CDR2 SASEGT. The CDR3 spans 17 residues. CDR3 sequence (DNA): TGTGCCAGCAGTGAAAGATTCCCAGGGTCGAAGAACACTGAAGCTTTCTTT. It is translated as CASSERFPGSKNTEAFF.